This entry lists 30 T cell receptor beta chains sequenced from one sample in a study of blood T cells in healthy people across ages. It was with a sample-barcoded 5' primer and a J-beta primer mix that a second PCR of roughly 6 to 11 cycles was run. TCRdb reanalysed the 5' RACE reads using MiXCR and keeps one entry per CDR3 protein. The table includes 1.5 million to 2 million distinct CDR3 sequences, approximately 28% detected once. Sample: blood. These receptors were obtained from a woman aged 25-40 years in good health.

This clonotype occurred a few times. The chain has TRBV5-1 and TRBJ2-1, with TRBD1 as a possible D gene (6 bases). V lost 4 bases and J 7 bases, leaving 15 bases between the germline ends. The CDR3 runs 14 residues. Germline V lookup: CDR1 SGHRS, CDR2 YFSETQ. The CDR3 region has the DNA TGCGCCAGCAGCCGGACAGCTGCCGCGAATGAGCAGTTCTTC. This translates into CASSRTAAANEQFF.

The chain couples TRBV7-2 to TRBJ2-4; TRBD1 is a possible D gene (6 bases). V was pared by 1 base and J by 0 bases, with 13 bases between. The CDR3 runs to 17 residues. Germline CDR1 and CDR2: SGHTA and FQGNSA. The chain's CDR3 is CASSLGGGTRAKNIQYF. As DNA, the CDR3 is TGTGCCAGCAGCTTAGGAGGGGGAACGAGAGCCAAAAACATTCAGTACTTC.

The gene calls are TRBV20-1 and TRBJ2-3; D remains ambiguous. The CDR3 is 11 residues long. Germline CDR1 and CDR2: DFQATT and SNEGSKA (reference sequence). With 1 base removed from V and 5 bases from J, the gap between germline ends came to 4 bases. As DNA, the CDR3 is TGCAGTGCTAGAGTCGTAGATACGCAGTATTTT. Translated: CSARVVDTQYF.

This clonotype has just a few counts. A much larger clone differs by one base, so this may be a read error. The chain joins TRBV7-2 to TRBJ1-2; tentatively, D is TRBD1 (5 bases). Trimming pared 0 bases from V and 10 bases from J, leaving 15 bases between. This CDR3 is built from 14 residues. Germline lookup yields CDR1 SGHTA and CDR2 FQGNSA. The CDR3 is CASSLAVGGDDYTF. CDR3 bases: TGTGCCAGCAGCTTAGCGGTGGGGGGTGATGACTACACCTTC.

The rearrangement links TRBV3-1 to TRBJ1-2, with TRBD1 identical over 7 bases. Germline-derived CDR1 and CDR2 are LGHDT and YNNKEL (reference sequence). The CDR3 runs 13 residues. Trimming cost V 6 bases and J 6 bases; bases outside gene matches: 7. DNA of the CDR3: TGTGCCAGCAGGCGGACAGGACAAGATGGCTACACCTTC. This codes for CASRRTGQDGYTF.

The chain recombines TRBV20-1 with TRBJ1-4; perhaps TRBD1 as D (5 bases). V was pared by 6 bases and J by 0 bases, with 14 bases between. CDR3 size: 15 residues. In germline, CDR1 is DFQATT, CDR2 SNEGSKA (reference sequence). Written as DNA, the CDR3 is TGCAGTGCACGGGGGGGGTACGCAACTAATGAAAAACTGTTTTTT. Encoded protein: CSARGGYATNEKLFF.

The CDR3 sequence is CAWSAASTGGQYF. The CDR3 bases are TGTGCCTGGAGTGCCGCGTCAACGGGGGGTCAGTACTTC. J is TRBJ2-4 and V is TRBV30; 7 nucleotides line up with TRBD2. The CDR3 is made up of 13 amino acids. The V gene's germline CDR1 is GTSNPN and CDR2 SVGIG (reference sequence). Trimming removed 1 base from V and 12 bases from J; junction bases left unmatched: 9.

This clonotype occurred many times. This rearrangement joins TRBV29-1 to TRBJ2-7; tentative D call: TRBD1 (6 bases). V lost 4 bases and J lost 5, with 12 bases in between. This CDR3 spans 12 amino acids. Germline loops: CDR1 SQVTM, CDR2 ANQGSEA. CDR3 amino acids: CSVVGAGDEQYF. The CDR3 DNA reads TGCAGCGTTGTAGGAGCAGGGGACGAGCAGTACTTC.

The sample holds many counts of this clonotype. The chain carries TRBV7-2 and TRBJ2-7, with D unclear. V was pared by 5 bases and J by 5 bases, with 13 bases between. Germline V CDR1 and CDR2: SGHTA, FQGNSA. The CDR3 runs 13 residues. CDR3 sequence: CASSAPGINEQYF. CDR3 DNA sequence: TGTGCCAGCAGCGCACCTGGCATCAACGAGCAGTACTTC.

The CDR3 is CASTPPDSNEQFF. The CDR3 nucleotides read TGTGCCAGCACCCCTCCCGACAGCAATGAGCAGTTCTTC. The rearrangement joins TRBV12-3 or TRBV12-4 to TRBJ2-1, with D possibly TRBD1 on 5 matching bases. V lost 7 bases to trimming and J lost 6 bases, with 13 bases between them. There are 13 residues in the CDR3.

This clonotype occurred a few times. J is TRBJ2-4 and V is TRBV5-1; a weak D match, TRBD2 (5 bases). The J call may be faulty, since TRBJ2-7 better matches the DNA end. Per the germline V gene, CDR1 is SGHRS and CDR2 is YFSETQ. CDR3 length: 14 residues. The CDR3 DNA follows: TGCGCCAGCAGCTCGTTACTAGGTGGAGGCGAGCAGTACTTC. Its protein product is CASSSLLGGGEQYF.

The chain links TRBV5-1 to TRBJ2-1, with 8 nucleotides matching TRBD1. Germline trimming cut 4 bases from V and 7 bases from J; bases unmatched to any gene: 13. CDR1 and CDR2 (germline): SGHRS, YFSETQ. The CDR3 totals 16 residues. CDR3 in amino acids: CASSRGTGLGENEQFF. The CDR3 nucleotides are TGCGCCAGCAGCAGGGGGACAGGCCTGGGGGAGAATGAGCAGTTCTTC.

In its sample, this clonotype was seen a few times. This rearrangement joins TRBV5-1 to TRBJ1-2, with D possibly TRBD1 on 5 matching bases. Germline V gene lookup returns CDR1 SGHRS and CDR2 YFSETQ. The CDR3 has 15 residues. V lost 4 bases and J lost 5, with 18 bases in between. The CDR3 spells CASSVSDKPSYGYTF. DNA for the CDR3: TGCGCCAGCAGCGTATCGGACAAGCCATCGTATGGCTACACCTTC.

This clonotype was seen a few times. This chain joins TRBV28 and TRBJ2-7, with unresolved D. This CDR3 comprises 15 residues. In germline, CDR1 is MDHEN, CDR2 SYDVKM. Trimming shortened V by 7 bases and J by 0 bases, and 16 bases separated the two germline ends. CDR3 DNA: TGTGCCAGCACCGAACCGTCCGCCAACTCCTACGAGCAGTACTTC. Translated, it gives CASTEPSANSYEQYF.

The chain joins TRBV2 to TRBJ2-5; 9 bases fit TRBD2. J was trimmed by 3 bases and V by 5 bases; bases with no gene match: 7. Germline assignment: CDR1 SNHLY and CDR2 FYNNEI. There are 15 residues in the CDR3. The CDR3 region is CASSSSGGQEETQYF. CDR3 bases: TGTGCCAGCAGTAGCAGCGGGGGGCAAGAAGAGACCCAGTACTTC.

This clonotype showed up just once. The chain combines TRBV6-1 with TRBJ2-1; D is undetermined. CDR1 MNHNS and CDR2 SASEGT come from the germline V gene. The CDR3 is made up of 11 amino acids. The V and J ends lost 10 bases and 10 bases respectively, with 14 bases between them. The CDR3 DNA reads TGTGCCACGTCCCCAGCGCAGGAGCAGTTCTTC. Translated: CATSPAQEQFF.

Only a few counts were recorded for this clonotype. The chain links TRBV28 to TRBJ2-5; 8 bases line up with TRBD2. This CDR3 region has 15 residues. Germline V gives CDR1 MDHEN, CDR2 SYDVKM. Trimming removed 11 bases from V and 5 bases from J; junction bases left unmatched: 16. CDR3 sequence reads: CAGTDMRGALETQYF. DNA for the CDR3: TGTGCCGGCACGGATATGCGGGGGGCACTCGAGACCCAGTACTTC.

This clonotype was observed a few times. The J gene is TRBJ2-7, the V gene TRBV2; 10 bases align to TRBD2. CDR1 is SNHLY and CDR2 is FYNNEI in the germline V gene. The CDR3 is made up of 16 amino acids. V shed 3 bases, J shed 2 bases, and the junction held 7 bases outside the gene matches. The CDR3 sequence is CASSEGSGGQTYEQYF. The DNA of the CDR3 is TGTGCCAGCAGTGAGGGTAGCGGGGGGCAAACCTACGAGCAGTACTTC. The full variable domain, in which reference TRBV2 and TRBJ2-7 provide the parts outside the CDR3, is EPEVTQTPSHQVTQMGQEVILRCVPISNHLYFYWYRQILGQKVEFLVSFYNNEISEKSEIFDDQFSVERPDGSNFTLKIRSTKLEDSAMYFCASSEGSGGQTYEQYFGPGTRLTVT.

This clonotype was picked up a small number of times. The chain couples TRBV12-3 or TRBV12-4 to TRBJ1-2; tentative D call: TRBD1 (5 bases). The CDR3 extends over 14 amino acids. Trimming removed 3 bases at V and 8 bases at J, with 16 bases between. CDR3 loop: CASSFSERGFGYTF. CDR3 sequence (DNA): TGTGCCAGCAGTTTTTCTGAGAGGGGCTTCGGCTACACCTTC.

Only a few counts were recorded for this clonotype. The chain employs TRBV7-2 and TRBJ1-2; D is unresolved. Trimming took 2 bases from V and 3 from J, leaving 7 bases between them. The CDR3 length is 13 residues. Germline-derived CDR1 and CDR2 are SGHTA and FQGNSA. CDR3 loop: CASSLPLHYGYTF. The CDR3 nucleotides read TGTGCCAGCAGCTTACCCCTCCACTATGGCTACACCTTC.

This clonotype was recorded a few times. The V call is TRBV7-3, the J call TRBJ2-3; 7 bases fit TRBD1. The ends lost 5 bases at V and 0 bases at J; junction bases unmatched: 2. The CDR3 covers 14 residues. Germline V gene data show CDR1 as SGHTA and CDR2 as FQGTGA. This CDR3 is CASSKGQSTDTQYF. The CDR3 DNA reads as TGTGCCAGCAGCAAGGGACAGAGCACAGATACGCAGTATTTT.

The chain employs TRBV5-1 and TRBJ2-1; 9 bases are shared with TRBD1. After removal of 0 bases from V and 8 bases from J, the junction contained 6 bases not matched to a gene. CDR3 length: 15 residues. Germline V CDR1 and CDR2: SGHRS, YFSETQ. CDR3 protein: CASSLGDREIHEQFF. In nucleotides, the CDR3 is TGCGCCAGCAGCTTGGGGGACAGGGAGATCCATGAGCAGTTCTTC. The whole variable domain, remainder taken from reference TRBV5-1 and TRBJ2-1, is KAGVTQTPRYLIKTRGQQVTLSCSPISGHRSVSWYQQTPGQGLQFLFEYFSETQRNKGNFPGRFSGRQFSNSRSEMNVSTLELGDSALYLCASSLGDREIHEQFFGPGTRLTVL.

This clonotype was counted at least ten times. This chain joins TRBV29-1 and TRBJ2-7; a possible D gene is TRBD2 (5 bases). The CDR3 consists of 13 residues. The germline V gene encodes CDR1 SQVTM and CDR2 ANQGSEA. Trimming stripped 2 bases from V and 2 bases from J, with 10 bases between. CDR3 residues: CSVELGDAYEQYF. CDR3 sequence (DNA): TGCAGCGTTGAACTCGGGGATGCCTACGAGCAGTACTTC.

The chain joins TRBV29-1 to TRBJ2-3, with a weak D call TRBD1 (5 bases). Trimming removed 4 bases from V and 2 bases from J, with 13 bases in between. The V gene's germline CDR1 is SQVTM and CDR2 ANQGSEA. This CDR3 is 14 amino acids long. The CDR3 here is CSVGGQQYTDTQYF. The CDR3 DNA sequence: TGCAGCGTTGGAGGACAACAGTACACAGATACGCAGTATTTT.

This clonotype showed up just a few times. The V gene is TRBV20-1, the J gene TRBJ2-7; 10 nucleotides line up with TRBD1. V lost 5 bases, J lost 6 bases, and 7 bases stayed unmatched. CDR3 size: 13 residues. CDR1 is DFQATT, CDR2 SNEGSKA, per germline (reference sequence). The CDR3, as DNA: TGCAGTGCTCAGACAGGGGGCAAAGGCGAGCAGTACTTC. Translating gives CSAQTGGKGEQYF.

This clonotype was found a few times. CDR3 residues: CASSPGVMWTLHF. The DNA for the CDR3 is TGTGCCAGCAGTCCTGGGGTAATGTGGACCCTCCACTTT. The rearrangement uses TRBV6-2 or TRBV6-3 and TRBJ1-6; D uncertain. Germline lookup yields CDR1 MNHEY and CDR2 SVGEGT. The CDR3 covers 13 residues. V shed 5 bases and J shed 14 bases, with 16 bases lying between them.

This clonotype was recorded many times. This chain joins TRBV12-3 or TRBV12-4 and TRBJ2-5; TRBD1 is a possible D gene (7 bases). Between the trimmed V and J ends, which lost 5 bases and 1 base, there was a span of 14 bases. This CDR3 has 15 amino acids. The CDR3 coding sequence is TGTGCCAGCAGTCGACGGCGGGACAGCCAAGAGACCCAGTACTTC. Its protein is CASSRRRDSQETQYF.

This clonotype was recorded at least ten times. This chain joins TRBV11-2 and TRBJ2-4; D not certain. V was clipped by 3 bases and J by 5 bases, with 8 bases between them. Germline V gene data show CDR1 as SGHAT and CDR2 as FQNNGV. The CDR3 covers 13 residues. The DNA of the CDR3 is TGTGCCAGCAGCTTGAATCCTCAAAACATTCAGTACTTC. Its protein is CASSLNPQNIQYF.

This clonotype was seen only a few times. This chain joins TRBV4-1 and TRBJ1-6, with no clear D. Trimming cost V 0 bases and J 9 bases, with 12 bases left between them. CDR3 length equals 15 residues. CDR1 and CDR2 from the germline V gene are MGHRA and YSYEKL. The CDR3 loop is CASSQEWVSGSPLHF. The CDR3, as DNA: TGCGCCAGCAGCCAAGAATGGGTGTCGGGTTCACCCCTCCACTTT.

This clonotype was detected a few times. The V call is TRBV5-1, the J call TRBJ1-3; D is possibly TRBD1 (6 bases). Germline loops: CDR1 SGHRS, CDR2 YFSETQ. Trimming stripped 3 bases from V and 1 base from J, with 14 bases between. The CDR3 runs to 16 residues. CDR3 nucleotides: TGCGCCAGCAGCTCCTCAGGGGTTCGGTCTGGAAACACCATATATTTT. Translating gives CASSSSGVRSGNTIYF.